This T cell receptor beta chain was found in a study of shared clonotypes between healthy human individuals. Study-level information: The study used three CD4 naive, three CD4 memory, two CD8 naive and one CD8 memory plate per donor. Study results and caveats: It was observed that approximately 5% of naive CD4 clonotypes were shared across several donors.

The germline V gene encodes CDR1 SGHRS and CDR2 YFSETQ. The CDR3 is 16 residues long. V dropped 3 bases and J dropped 2; count of bases not matched to a gene: 5. Donors were healthy HIV-negative adults without recent acute infections or vaccinations. Study processing details: Quality scores were absent from the junction-only immunoSEQ sequences, so filtering differed. Sequencing was performed with immunoSEQ multiplex PCR; in TCRdb, only in-frame clones are kept and a portion is missing. V and J calls and clone size are those listed in that table; D and trimming were worked out from the DNA. This sample has about 2.5 million clones, with 80% to 95% found just once. On this clone: Its antigen is not identified.

The sequenced sample consisted of naive CD4+ T cells from PBMCs. Specified subset: CD45RA+ positively selected. The J gene is TRBJ1-3, the V gene TRBV5-1; 10 bases match TRBD1. This receptor was identified in a man aged 18-30 years in good health. Some clones in this sample may be carry-over from other donors' samples. CDR3 DNA sequence: TGCGCCAGCAGCTGGGGGACAGGGGAAGCTGGAAACACCATATATTTT. Amino acid sequence: CASSWGTGEAGNTIYF. Drawing the rest from reference TRBV5-1 and TRBJ1-3, the complete variable domain is KAGVTQTPRYLIKTRGQQVTLSCSPISGHRSVSWYQQTPGQGLQFLFEYFSETQRNKGNFPGRFSGRQFSNSRSEMNVSTLELGDSALYLCASSWGTGEAGNTIYFGEGSWLTVV.